These 16 T cell receptor beta chains share one sample of origin, sequenced in a study of blood T cell repertoires in COVID-19. Using immunoSEQ multiplex PCR, the repertoire was profiled, and TCRdb retains in-frame clones only, with some absent. The sample lists roughly 380,000 clones, more than 75% occurring once. Sequencing was carried out using peripheral blood. Receptors were obtained from a human donor with acute or convalescent COVID-19. The donor label of this sample is uncertain.

V and J are TRBV18 and TRBJ1-1, with D unclear. The CDR3 consists of 13 residues. V lost 2 bases to trimming and J lost 6 bases, with 10 bases between them. The germline CDR1 and CDR2 sequences are KGHSH and LQKENI. The CDR3 loop reads CASSPMTRPEAFF. The DNA of the CDR3 is TGTGCCAGCTCACCAATGACAAGACCTGAAGCTTTCTTT.

The rearrangement links TRBV30 to TRBJ1-2; no clear D gene. V gave up 7 bases and J gave up 2 bases, with 17 bases separating them. CDR3 length equals 14 residues. CDR1 is GTSNPN and CDR2 is SVGIG in the germline V gene (reference sequence). CDR3 protein: CASRRPPGNYGYTF. The DNA for the CDR3 is TGTGCCTCCCGTAGACCACCGGGAAACTATGGCTACACCTTC.

This chain joins TRBV15 and TRBJ1-5; the D gene is possibly TRBD1 (6 bases). V was cut by 5 bases and J by 7 bases, with 12 bases left in between. The CDR3 covers 13 residues. Germline V gene lookup returns CDR1 LNHNV and CDR2 YYDKDF (reference sequence). CDR3 bases: TGTGCCACCAGCTCTTCAGGGGTACAGCCCCAGCATTTT. Its protein is CATSSSGVQPQHF. Together with reference TRBV15 and TRBJ1-5, the CDR3 gives the full variable domain: DAMVIQNPRYQVTQFGKPVTLSCSQTLNHNVMYWYQQKSSQAPKLLFHYYDKDFNNEADTPDNFQSRRPNTSFCFLDIRSPGLGDTAMYLCATSSSGVQPQHFGDGTRLSIL.

The chain joins TRBV2 to TRBJ2-3, with 10 bases lining up with TRBD1. J lost 2 bases, V lost 6 bases, and 5 bases had no gene match. The CDR3 is 15 residues long. Germline lookup yields CDR1 SNHLY and CDR2 FYNNEI. CDR3 DNA: TGTGCCAGCAGGAGGGACAGGGGAAACACAGATACGCAGTATTTT. It encodes CASRRDRGNTDTQYF.

The V and J genes are TRBV18 and TRBJ2-7; 11 nucleotides align to TRBD1. This CDR3 comprises 14 residues. Trimming took 5 bases from V and 4 from J; bases not matched to a gene: 4. Germline-derived CDR1 and CDR2 are KGHSH and LQKENI. The CDR3 DNA sequence: TGTGCCAGCTCAACGGACAGGGGGCTTTACGAGCAGTACTTC. Translation: CASSTDRGLYEQYF.

This clone turned up a few times. The genes are TRBV5-1 and TRBJ1-1, with 7 bases fitting TRBD1. Germline values: CDR1 SGHRS, CDR2 YFSETQ. With 4 bases clipped from V and 1 base from J, the junction kept 4 bases outside the gene matches. The CDR3 sequence is 14 residues long. CDR3 protein: CASSPWTGNTEAFF. The CDR3 bases are TGCGCCAGCAGCCCCTGGACAGGGAACACTGAAGCTTTCTTT.

V usage is TRBV19 and J usage is TRBJ1-5, with a tentative D call TRBD1 (6 bases). The CDR3 totals 15 residues. Looked up from germline, CDR1 is LNHDA and CDR2 is SQIVND (reference sequence). V shed 7 bases and J shed 10 bases, with 23 bases lying between them. In nucleotides, the CDR3 is TGTGCCAGTATCCCCCAATCCCCACAGGGCCATCCCCAGCATTTT. Translating gives CASIPQSPQGHPQHF. Looking up the rest from reference TRBV19 and TRBJ1-5 gives the full variable domain: DGGITQSPKYLFRKEGQNVTLSCEQNLNHDAMYWYRQDPGQGLRLIYYSQIVNDFQKGDIAEGYSVSREKKESFPLTVTSAQKNPTAFYLCASIPQSPQGHPQHFGDGTRLSIL.

This clone has just one count. The CDR3 sequence is CAWSVWRGGTDTQYF. DNA for the CDR3: TGTGCCTGGAGTGTATGGCGGGGGGGCACAGATACGCAGTATTTT. The chain employs TRBV30 and TRBJ2-3, with 8 nucleotides matching TRBD2. Germline V lookup: CDR1 GTSNPN, CDR2 SVGIG (reference sequence). Trimming at V came to 0 bases and at J to 1 base, leaving 3 bases not matched to a gene. The CDR3 spans 15 residues.

The chain combines TRBV30 with TRBJ1-2; 7 bases agree with TRBD1. Germline CDR1 reads GTSNPN; CDR2 reads SVGIG (reference sequence). J lost 5 bases, V lost 5 bases, and 8 bases had no gene match. The CDR3 is 13 residues long. CDR3 coding DNA: TGTGCCTGGGGGATACAGGGGAGTTATGGCTACACCTTC. Translating it yields CAWGIQGSYGYTF.

The chain employs TRBV9 and TRBJ1-2; possibly TRBD1 for D (6 bases). Looked up from germline, CDR1 is SGDLS and CDR2 is YYNGEE. The CDR3 contains 15 residues. V was pared by 4 bases and J by 6 bases, with 19 bases between. This chain's CDR3 is CASSLGGAPWNGYTF. The CDR3, as DNA: TGTGCCAGCAGCCTCGGGGGGGCCCCCTGGAATGGCTACACCTTC.

This chain joins TRBV5-6 and TRBJ2-1, with a tentative D call TRBD1 (6 bases). V lost 0 bases and J lost 5, with 15 bases in between. Germline V gives CDR1 SGHDT, CDR2 YYEEEE. The CDR3 runs 16 residues. The chain's CDR3 is CASSLALRGKDNEQFF. In DNA form, the CDR3 reads TGTGCCAGCAGCTTGGCCCTAAGGGGGAAGGACAATGAGCAGTTCTTC.

V and J are TRBV2 and TRBJ2-5; D might be TRBD1 (5 bases). With 7 bases removed from V and 1 base from J, the gap between germline ends came to 10 bases. The CDR3 has 13 residues. The germline V gene has CDR1 SNHLY and CDR2 FYNNEI. The CDR3 DNA follows: TGTGCCAGCAAGAGACAGATCCAAGAGACCCAGTACTTC. Encoded protein: CASKRQIQETQYF. The whole variable domain, remainder taken from reference TRBV2 and TRBJ2-5, is EPEVTQTPSHQVTQMGQEVILRCVPISNHLYFYWYRQILGQKVEFLVSFYNNEISEKSEIFDDQFSVERPDGSNFTLKIRSTKLEDSAMYFCASKRQIQETQYFGPGTRLLVL.

The count of this clone is one. The chain uses TRBV5-1 and TRBJ2-3; D possibly corresponds to TRBD2 (6 bases). Germline values: CDR1 SGHRS, CDR2 YFSETQ. The CDR3 has 14 residues. With 2 bases removed from V and 3 bases from J, the gap between germline ends came to 10 bases. The CDR3 DNA is TGCGCCAGCAGCTTAAACGGGAGAACAGATACGCAGTATTTT. Amino acids: CASSLNGRTDTQYF.

This chain uses TRBV29-1 with TRBJ1-1, with a tentative D call TRBD1 (5 bases). Germline CDR1 SQVTM, CDR2 ANQGSEA. Trimming removed 1 base at V and 4 bases at J, with 22 bases between. The CDR3 runs 17 residues. The CDR3 reads CSVEGLRHQGSGTEAFF. The CDR3 DNA reads as TGCAGCGTTGAAGGACTGCGTCACCAGGGTTCTGGCACTGAAGCTTTCTTT.

The chain uses TRBV7-9 and TRBJ1-2; 8 nucleotides align to TRBD1. Germline lookup yields CDR1 SEHNR and CDR2 FQNEAQ (reference sequence). Trimming cost V 5 bases and J 4 bases; bases outside gene matches: 12. This CDR3 is 16 amino acids long. CDR3 DNA sequence: TGTGCCAGCAGCACTGGGACAGGCGGCAGGGTCTATGGCTACACCTTC. It yields the protein CASSTGTGGRVYGYTF.

V is TRBV7-6 and J is TRBJ1-6; D gene uncertain. V dropped 1 base and J dropped 3 bases, with 16 bases sitting between them. The CDR3 runs 18 residues. The germline V gene encodes CDR1 SGHVS and CDR2 FNYEAQ. This CDR3 is CASSLVSRDINYNSPLHF. The CDR3 region has the DNA TGTGCCAGCAGCTTAGTGTCGCGCGATATTAACTATAATTCACCCCTCCACTTT.